A selection of T cell receptor beta chains follows, all from one sample in a study of CDR3 diversity in severe acne. MiXCR, run by TCRdb on the PCR reads, gives a single entry per CDR3 protein. The profile covers over 70,000 distinct CDR3 sequences, with roughly 51% appearing a single time and 14% taken by the ten largest. The specimen was blood. The receptor source for this set is a male donor in good health, without acne. Both conserved end residues are part of each CDR3. Clone size, where shown, is once, few, many, or a class for clones that have expanded.

v_call	clone_size	j_call	cdr3_aa
TRBV7-9	many	TRBJ2-7	CASTSEGAYEQYF
TRBV9	NA	TRBJ2-5	CASSVGGQSEAQYF
TRBV25-1	NA	TRBJ1-3	CASSEPDSAFSGNTIYF
TRBV5-1	many	TRBJ2-3	CASSSTGTSGRGTQYF
TRBV7-6	NA	TRBJ1-5	CASSLEVGANQPQHF
TRBV24-1	NA	TRBJ2-3	CATSEGPRPTDTQYF
TRBV24-1	few	TRBJ2-2	CATSDFRGMDTGELFF
TRBV12-3/TRBV12-4	NA	TRBJ1-4	CASSFGGGGEKLFF
TRBV9	medium-sized	TRBJ1-6	CASSVADSSYNSPLHF
TRBV20-1	NA	TRBJ1-1	CSAWTGEKYTEAFF
TRBV5-1	NA	TRBJ2-5	CASSYGTSGEVGETQYF
TRBV7-8	once	TRBJ1-3	CASSFYICSASVWGAGNTIYF
TRBV10-3	NA	TRBJ2-2	CAIRATGSGKNTGELFF
TRBV5-1	medium-sized	TRBJ2-7	CASSLGGSAYEQYF
TRBV20-1	few	TRBJ1-5	CSASGTGGSQPQHF
TRBV24-1	NA	TRBJ2-7	CATSDRDAGEQYF
TRBV7-6	many	TRBJ2-7	CASSPTGRSAEQYF
TRBV9	NA	TRBJ2-7	CASSADPSGGEQYF
TRBV20-1	NA	TRBJ2-3	CSARRGSSGGTDTQYF
TRBV6-5	NA	TRBJ2-1	CASSADRGLYNEQFF
TRBV6-5	NA	TRBJ1-5	CASSIGQETLSNQPQHF
TRBV12-3/TRBV12-4	once	TRBJ1-6	CASSLAHRRDYGTANSPLHF
TRBV6-5	NA	TRBJ1-4	CASSSTGGGPTNEKLFF
TRBV7-9	NA	TRBJ2-5	CASSWDRDRGLQETQYF
TRBV24-1	NA	TRBJ2-7	CATSPGGYEQYF
TRBV5-1	many	TRBJ1-2	CASSFSGATGNYGYTF
TRBV3-1	many	TRBJ1-2	CASSQPGPYGYTF
TRBV12-3/TRBV12-4	many	TRBJ2-7	CASRPGYTYEQYF
TRBV5-1	many	TRBJ2-3	CASSFRDNTDTQYF
TRBV11-1	NA	TRBJ1-2	CASSSTGSGYTF
TRBV25-1	NA	TRBJ1-5	CASSSAHREPQHF
TRBV2	medium-sized	TRBJ2-7	CASRGTGGSEQYF
TRBV7-9	NA	TRBJ1-2	CASSLAGQTDGYTF
TRBV6-4	NA	TRBJ2-5	CASSGGTSGRKTQYF
TRBV6-1	NA	TRBJ1-5	CASSMYQPQHF
TRBV5-1	NA	TRBJ2-5	CASSFTGGVKETQYF
TRBV5-5	once	TRBJ2-7	CASSLDTSGSYEQYF
TRBV7-9	NA	TRBJ1-1	CASSPGRGMMNTEAFF
TRBV29-1	many	TRBJ1-2	CSVPPGGSGYGYTF
TRBV25-1	many	TRBJ2-7	CASSHGTGLYEQYF
TRBV6-5	NA	TRBJ2-3	CASSYWDRDTQYF
TRBV7-6	few	TRBJ2-5	CASSSGSETQYF
TRBV13	NA	TRBJ2-1	CASSSRTSGMYNEQFF
TRBV19	NA	TRBJ1-6	CASSPPTGRNSPLHF
TRBV2	many	TRBJ1-2	CASSEPAGQGNGYTF
TRBV7-6	many	TRBJ1-4	CASSLVWSPTNEKLFF
TRBV5-1	many	TRBJ1-3	CASSLSGAGNTIYF
TRBV25-1	many	TRBJ2-7	CASSPRTSGRSRNYEQYF
TRBV3-1	many	TRBJ1-3	CASSQTRRQVSSGNTIYF
TRBV10-1	many	TRBJ2-3	CASSGAGVSDTQYF
TRBV2	few	TRBJ1-1	CASSEYMNTEAFF
TRBV9	many	TRBJ2-5	CASSPGTSGRSTTQYF
TRBV2	NA	TRBJ1-2	CASSHTDSVYGYTF
TRBV14	NA	TRBJ2-7	CASSQGWGSYEQYF
TRBV7-2	medium-sized	TRBJ2-7	CASSLESLQGREQYF